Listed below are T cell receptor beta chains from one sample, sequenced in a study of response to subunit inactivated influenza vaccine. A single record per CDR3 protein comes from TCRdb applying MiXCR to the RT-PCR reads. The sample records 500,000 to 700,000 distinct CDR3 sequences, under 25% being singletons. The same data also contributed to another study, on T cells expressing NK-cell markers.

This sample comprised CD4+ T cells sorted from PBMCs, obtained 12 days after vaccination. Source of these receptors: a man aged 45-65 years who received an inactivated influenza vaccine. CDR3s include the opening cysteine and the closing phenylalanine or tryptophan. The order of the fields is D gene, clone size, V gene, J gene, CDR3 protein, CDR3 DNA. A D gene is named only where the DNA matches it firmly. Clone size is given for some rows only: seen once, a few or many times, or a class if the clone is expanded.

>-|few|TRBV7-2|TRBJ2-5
CASSKLQETQYF
TGTGCCAGCAGCAAACTCCAAGAGACCCAGTACTTC
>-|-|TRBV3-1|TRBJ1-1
CASSQMPGGAFF
TGTGCCAGCAGCCAAATGCCCGGCGGAGCTTTCTTT
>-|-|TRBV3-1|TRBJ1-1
CASSQSGRTNEAFF
TGTGCCAGCAGCCAGTCGGGACGGACCAATGAAGCTTTCTTT
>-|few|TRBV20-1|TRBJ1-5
CSAQNQGTQPQHF
TGCAGTGCCCAGAACCAGGGTACTCAGCCCCAGCATTTT
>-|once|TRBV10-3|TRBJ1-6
CAIMEGLDSPLHF
TGTGCCATCATGGAGGGATTAGATTCACCCCTCCACTTT
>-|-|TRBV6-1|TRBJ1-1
CASSERSNTEAFF
TGTGCCAGCAGTGAACGGTCGAACACTGAAGCTTTCTTT
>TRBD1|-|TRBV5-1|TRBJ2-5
CASSMTGRHQETQYF
TGCGCCAGCAGCATGACAGGGCGACACCAAGAGACCCAGTACTTC
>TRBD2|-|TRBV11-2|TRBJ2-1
CASSLEIAGFNEQFF
TGTGCCAGCAGCTTAGAAATAGCGGGGTTCAATGAGCAGTTCTTC
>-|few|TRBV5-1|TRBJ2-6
CASSLQGRGANVLTF
TGCGCCAGCAGCTTGCAGGGGCGGGGGGCCAACGTCCTGACTTTC
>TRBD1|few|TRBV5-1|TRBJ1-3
CASGTGAGNTIYF
TGCGCCAGCGGAACAGGGGCCGGAAACACCATATATTTT
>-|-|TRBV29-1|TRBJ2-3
CSVEPSLDTQYF
TGCAGCGTTGAGCCTAGCTTAGATACGCAGTATTTT
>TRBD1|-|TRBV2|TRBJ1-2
CASSEDRGRGYTF
TGTGCCAGCAGTGAGGACAGGGGGAGAGGCTACACCTTC
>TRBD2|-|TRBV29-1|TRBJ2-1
CSVQGGTSGRAAYNEQFF
TGCAGCGTCCAAGGGGGGACTAGCGGGAGGGCCGCCTACAATGAGCAGTTCTTC
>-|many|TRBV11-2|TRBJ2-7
CASSSLYRVDSYEQYF
TGTGCCAGCAGCTCGCTATACAGGGTAGACTCCTACGAGCAGTACTTC
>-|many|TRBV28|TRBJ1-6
CASSPTGRSYNSPLHF
TGTGCCAGCAGTCCCACGGGACGGTCCTATAATTCACCCCTCCACTTT
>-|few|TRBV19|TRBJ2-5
CASSPTYRDPFWTQYF
TGTGCCAGTAGTCCGACCTACAGGGATCCCTTTTGGACCCAGTACTTC
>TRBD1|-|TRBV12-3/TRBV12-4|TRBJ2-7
CASSRDRGFPYEQYF
TGTGCCAGCAGTCGGGACAGGGGATTCCCCTACGAGCAGTACTTC
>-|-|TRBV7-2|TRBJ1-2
CASTKHIHGYTF
TGTGCCAGCACCAAGCACATACATGGCTACACCTTC
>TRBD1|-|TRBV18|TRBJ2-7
CASSPPWTGSYEQYF
TGTGCCAGCTCACCACCATGGACAGGTTCCTACGAGCAGTACTTC
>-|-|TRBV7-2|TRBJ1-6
CASSLSTGSYNSPLHF
TGTGCCAGCAGCTTATCAACGGGGAGTTATAATTCACCCCTCCACTTT
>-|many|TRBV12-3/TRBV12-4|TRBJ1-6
CASNRDGDNSPLHF
TGTGCCAGCAACCGAGACGGAGATAATTCACCCCTCCACTTT
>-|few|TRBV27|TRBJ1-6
CASSLSRVGASGSNNSPLHF
TGTGCCAGCAGTTTAAGTAGGGTTGGTGCGTCCGGGAGTAATAATTCACCCCTCCACTTT
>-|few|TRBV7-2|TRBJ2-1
CASSLVGEASNEQFF
TGTGCCAGCAGCTTAGTAGGGGAGGCGAGCAATGAGCAGTTCTTC
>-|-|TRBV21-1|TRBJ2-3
CASSKAETSGPLRTDTQYF
TGTGCCAGCAGCAAAGCTGAGACTAGCGGTCCCTTGAGGACAGATACGCAGTATTTT
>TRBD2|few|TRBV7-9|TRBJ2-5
CASRHGLAGDQETQYF
TGTGCCAGCAGACATGGACTAGCGGGGGACCAAGAGACCCAGTACTTC
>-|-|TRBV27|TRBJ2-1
CASSISGLYEQFF
TGTGCCAGCAGTATCTCAGGGTTGTATGAGCAGTTCTTC
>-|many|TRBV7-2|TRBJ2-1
CASSLTGLPRDEQFF
TGTGCCAGCAGCTTAACGGGACTCCCTAGGGATGAGCAGTTCTTC
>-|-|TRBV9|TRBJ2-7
CASSTTTDSSYEQYF
TGTGCCAGCAGCACGACAACTGACAGCTCCTACGAGCAGTACTTC
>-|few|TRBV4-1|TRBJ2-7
CASSQDRTVSYEQYF
TGCGCCAGCAGCCAAGATCGGACAGTTTCCTACGAGCAGTACTTC
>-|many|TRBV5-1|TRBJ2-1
CASSRIPETYNEQFF
TGCGCCAGCAGCCGCATACCAGAAACCTACAATGAGCAGTTCTTC
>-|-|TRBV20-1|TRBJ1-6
CIPVSGDNSPLHF
TGCATTCCCGTGTCCGGGGACAATTCACCCCTCCACTTT
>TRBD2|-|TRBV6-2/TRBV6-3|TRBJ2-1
CASKRREGPYNEQFF
TGTGCCAGCAAAAGGAGGGAGGGACCCTACAATGAGCAGTTCTTC
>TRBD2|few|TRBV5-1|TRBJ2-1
CASSIAGGRYNEQFF
TGCGCCAGCAGCATAGCGGGGGGGCGATACAATGAGCAGTTCTTC
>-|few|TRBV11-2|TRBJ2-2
CASSLFGGMGGELFF
TGTGCCAGCAGCTTATTTGGGGGCATGGGCGGGGAGCTGTTTTTT
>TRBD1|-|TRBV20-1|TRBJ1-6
CSAKPGQVNNSPLHF
TGCAGTGCTAAACCGGGACAGGTAAATAATTCACCCCTCCACTTT
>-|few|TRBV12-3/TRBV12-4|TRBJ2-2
CASSFGGAETGELFF
TGTGCCAGCAGTTTTGGGGGGGCCGAGACCGGGGAGCTGTTTTTT
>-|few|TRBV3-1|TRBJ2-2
CASSPGDRLGPGELFF
TGTGCCAGCAGCCCTGGGGACCGCCTAGGTCCCGGGGAGCTGTTTTTT
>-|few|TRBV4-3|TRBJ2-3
CASSQMLGAPTDTQYF
TGCGCCAGCAGCCAAATGCTGGGGGCGCCGACAGATACGCAGTATTTT
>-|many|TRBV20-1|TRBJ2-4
CSANRILAKNIQYF
TGCAGTGCTAACCGTATACTAGCCAAAAACATTCAGTACTTC
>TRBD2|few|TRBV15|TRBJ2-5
CATSRGGTSGGETQYF
TGTGCCACCAGCAGAGGAGGGACTAGCGGGGGAGAGACCCAGTACTTC
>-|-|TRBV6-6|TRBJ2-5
CASSYSSQETQYF
TGTGCCAGCAGTTACTCGAGCCAAGAGACCCAGTACTTC
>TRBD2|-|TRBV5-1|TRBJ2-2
CASSLRTSSIGELFF
TGCGCCAGCAGCTTGAGGACTAGCTCGATCGGGGAGCTGTTTTTT
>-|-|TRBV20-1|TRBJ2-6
CSARVISGANVLTF
TGCAGTGCTAGAGTGATCTCTGGGGCCAACGTCCTGACTTTC
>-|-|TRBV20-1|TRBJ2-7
CSARYDVAYEQYF
TGCAGTGCGAGGTATGACGTGGCCTACGAGCAGTACTTC
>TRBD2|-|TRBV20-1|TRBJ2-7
CSTPGLALEQYF
TGCAGTACTCCAGGACTAGCGCTCGAGCAGTACTTC
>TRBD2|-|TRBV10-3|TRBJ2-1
CAISEAGENHEQFF
TGTGCCATCAGTGAGGCGGGGGAGAACCATGAGCAGTTCTTC
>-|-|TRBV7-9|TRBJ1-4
CASSINTGLTNEKLFF
TGTGCCAGCAGCATCAACACAGGGCTTACTAATGAAAAACTGTTTTTT
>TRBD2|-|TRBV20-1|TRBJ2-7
CSARSPSGRAKYEQYF
TGCAGTGCTAGATCCCCTAGCGGGAGGGCCAAGTACGAGCAGTACTTC
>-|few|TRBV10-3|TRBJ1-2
CAISPRVGSYGYTF
TGTGCCATCAGTCCACGTGTTGGATCCTATGGCTACACCTTC
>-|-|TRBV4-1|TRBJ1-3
CASSRGEQASGNTIYF
TGCGCCAGCAGCCGGGGGGAACAGGCCTCTGGAAACACCATATATTTT
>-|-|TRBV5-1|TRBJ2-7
CASSLLRREGEQYF
TGCGCCAGCAGCTTACTGCGGAGAGAGGGGGAGCAGTACTTC
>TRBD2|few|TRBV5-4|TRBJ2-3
CASSVLAVGDTQYF
TGTGCCAGCAGCGTACTAGCGGTAGGAGATACGCAGTATTTT
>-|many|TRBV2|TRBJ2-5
CASRQTETQYF
TGTGCCAGCAGGCAAACGGAGACCCAGTACTTC
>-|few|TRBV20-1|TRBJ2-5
CSARGQKETQYF
TGCAGTGCTAGAGGACAAAAAGAGACCCAGTACTTC
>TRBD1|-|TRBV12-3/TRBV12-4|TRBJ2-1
CASSPHSGQGHEQFF
TGTGCCAGCAGTCCTCACTCGGGACAGGGCCATGAGCAGTTCTTC
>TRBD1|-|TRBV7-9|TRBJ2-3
CASRLRRTGLTDTQYF
TGTGCCAGCAGACTTCGCCGGACAGGACTCACAGATACGCAGTATTTT